The entry that follows covers one T cell receptor beta chain sequence. Together with a sample-barcoded 5' primer, a J-beta primer mix was included in a second PCR lasting about 6 to 11 cycles. Every molecule of cDNA carried a tag from a template-switch adaptor with 12 random nucleotides. One entry per CDR3 protein results from TCRdb running MiXCR on the 5' RACE reads. The table has approximately 490,000 distinct CDR3 sequences, around 24% seen once. The data originate from a study of blood T cells in healthy people across ages. The CDR3 totals 15 residues. Germline CDR1 reads SGHTA; CDR2 reads FQGNSA. V was cut by 1 base and J by 4 bases, with 13 bases left in between. Separately, the same data were catalogued under a study of T cells of mothers and their children.

The genes are TRBV7-2 and TRBJ2-5; D ambiguous. The sequenced sample was blood. The TCR was taken from a boy younger than 18 in good health. The CDR3 here is CASSLVIGFGETQYF. The CDR3 DNA reads as TGTGCCAGCAGCTTAGTAATAGGGTTCGGAGAGACCCAGTACTTC.